Listed below are T cell receptor beta chains from one sample, sequenced in a study of regulatory T cells in long-lasting Graves disease. Each CDR3 protein gets one entry after TCRdb re-called the multiplex PCR reads with MiXCR. This table has hundreds of thousands of distinct CDR3 sequences, 15% appearing once. Sequencing was performed on peripheral blood mononuclear cells (PBMCs), taken at new diagnosis, from a patient treated with antithyroid drugs. These receptors originate from a female donor with Graves disease. The CDR3 runs from the conserved cysteine through the conserved F or W. The D gene is left open where the match is weak. Size is stated for part of the rows, as once, few or many counts, or as a class when the clone is expanded.

clone_size | d_call | j_call | v_call | cdr3_aa | cdr3_nt
NA | NA | TRBJ2-3 | TRBV4-1 | CASSQGIQGGSTDTQYF | TGCGCCAGCAGCCAGGGGATACAGGGGGGGAGCACAGATACGCAGTATTTT
many | TRBD2 | TRBJ2-1 | TRBV28 | CASSSHLIQREGLNNEQFF | TGTGCCAGCAGTTCCCATCTTATCCAGCGGGAGGGTTTAAATAATGAGCAGTTCTTC
many | NA | TRBJ2-1 | TRBV30 | CAWSVTSRNEQFF | TGTGCCTGGAGTGTTACTAGCCGCAATGAGCAGTTCTTC
few | TRBD2 | TRBJ2-1 | TRBV12-3/TRBV12-4 | CASSHSGSVHNEQFF | TGTGCCAGCAGTCATAGCGGGAGTGTCCACAATGAGCAGTTCTTC
NA | NA | TRBJ1-4 | TRBV20-1 | CSARDFGRYNEKLFF | TGCAGTGCTAGAGATTTCGGGCGTTATAATGAAAAACTGTTTTTT
many | TRBD2 | TRBJ2-7 | TRBV4-1 | CASRTGTSGYEQYF | TGCGCCAGCAGAACCGGGACTAGCGGATACGAGCAGTACTTC
many | NA | TRBJ2-1 | TRBV11-2 | CASSRLQGSYNEQFF | TGTGCCAGCAGCCGACTCCAGGGGTCCTACAATGAGCAGTTCTTC
many | NA | TRBJ2-7 | TRBV28 | CASPPRGITTYEQYF | TGTGCCAGCCCCCCAAGGGGGATTACCACCTACGAGCAGTACTTC
many | NA | TRBJ1-5 | TRBV6-1 | CASRRAYSNQPQHF | TGTGCCAGCAGAAGGGCCTATAGCAATCAGCCCCAGCATTTT
many | NA | TRBJ1-2 | TRBV3-1 | CASSSPMGGAYGYTF | TGTGCCAGCAGCTCCCCGATGGGGGGGGCGTACGGCTACACCTTC
many | NA | TRBJ1-1 | TRBV29-1 | CSVCGHSNTEAFF | TGCAGCGTTTGCGGGCATTCGAACACTGAAGCTTTCTTT
many | TRBD2 | TRBJ2-5 | TRBV24-1 | CATAEGTSGFLETQYF | TGTGCCACCGCAGAGGGTACTAGCGGGTTCTTGGAGACCCAGTACTTC
many | NA | TRBJ2-5 | TRBV12-3/TRBV12-4 | CASSFSRAGETQYF | TGTGCCAGCAGTTTCTCCAGGGCCGGCGAGACCCAGTACTTC
many | NA | TRBJ2-4 | TRBV7-2 | CASSSSGMGKNIQYF | TGTGCCAGCAGCTCCTCCGGGATGGGCAAAAACATTCAGTACTTC
NA | NA | TRBJ2-1 | TRBV4-1 | CASSQDREGAREQFF | TGCGCCAGCAGCCAAGATAGGGAGGGGGCAAGAGAGCAGTTCTTC
few | TRBD1 | TRBJ2-1 | TRBV7-2 | CACSGDGTGVNEQFF | TGTGCCTGCTCTGGGGACGGGACAGGGGTCAATGAGCAGTTCTTC
many | TRBD1 | TRBJ2-7 | TRBV12-3/TRBV12-4 | CASSLGQGYEQYF | TGTGCCAGCAGTCTGGGACAGGGGTACGAGCAGTACTTC
many | TRBD2 | TRBJ2-5 | TRBV7-2 | CASSARLAGQETQYF | TGTGCCAGCAGCGCCCGACTAGCGGGGCAAGAGACCCAGTACTTC
NA | TRBD1 | TRBJ1-1 | TRBV5-1 | CASRSGGLDTEAFF | TGCGCCAGCAGATCAGGGGGCTTGGACACTGAAGCTTTCTTT
many | TRBD1 | TRBJ1-2 | TRBV3-1 | CASSPSDRGIHGYTF | TGTGCCAGCTCCCCGTCGGACAGGGGAATTCATGGCTACACCTTC
many | TRBD2 | TRBJ2-1 | TRBV12-3/TRBV12-4 | CASSLSGLAGRGNEQFF | TGTGCCAGCAGTTTATCAGGACTAGCGGGGAGGGGGAATGAGCAGTTCTTC
many | TRBD1 | TRBJ2-2 | TRBV6-5 | CASSYLGTGGNGELFF | TGTGCCAGCAGTTACCTAGGGACAGGGGGCAACGGGGAGCTGTTTTTT
many | NA | TRBJ1-1 | TRBV2 | CANSEMQGRAEAFF | TGTGCCAACAGTGAAATGCAGGGAAGGGCTGAAGCTTTCTTT
many | TRBD1 | TRBJ1-2 | TRBV10-3 | CAISTEIWTGGWIGYTF | TGTGCCATCAGTACAGAAATTTGGACAGGGGGCTGGATTGGCTACACCTTC
NA | TRBD2 | TRBJ2-1 | TRBV2 | CASSFPRPAGGPGSMEQFF | TGTGCCAGCAGCTTTCCGCGACCAGCGGGAGGGCCCGGCAGCATGGAGCAGTTCTTC
NA | TRBD2 | TRBJ2-1 | TRBV7-9 | CASSWRESYNEQFF | TGTGCCAGCTCCTGGCGGGAGAGCTACAATGAGCAGTTCTTC
NA | NA | TRBJ1-1 | TRBV9 | CASSVSGVSTEAFF | TGTGCCAGCAGCGTATCAGGGGTTTCAACTGAAGCTTTCTTT
many | NA | TRBJ1-1 | TRBV20-1 | CSARVSYPEAFF | TGCAGTGCTAGAGTTAGTTACCCTGAAGCTTTCTTT
many | NA | TRBJ2-3 | TRBV7-7 | CASSSGLSTDTQYF | TGTGCCAGCAGCTCAGGGTTGAGCACAGATACGCAGTATTTT
many | TRBD1 | TRBJ1-4 | TRBV5-1 | CASNERGQGAEKLFF | TGCGCCAGCAACGAACGCGGCCAGGGGGCTGAAAAACTGTTTTTT
many | NA | TRBJ2-6 | TRBV27 | CASSLYGIGPGANVLTF | TGTGCCAGCAGTTTATACGGGATTGGTCCTGGGGCCAACGTCCTGACTTTC
NA | TRBD1 | TRBJ2-5 | TRBV6-1 | CASTKGARETQYF | TGTGCCAGCACTAAGGGGGCCCGAGAGACCCAGTACTTC
many | NA | TRBJ2-7 | TRBV7-9 | CASSPASGEQYF | TGTGCCAGCAGCCCCGCATCCGGGGAGCAGTACTTC